Following are 21 T cell receptor beta chains from one sample sequenced in a study of identical twins. TCRdb fed the 5' RACE reads into MiXCR, producing one record per CDR3 protein. The sample records roughly 200,000 distinct CDR3 sequences, roughly 7.5% being singletons. A further study also used this sample, focusing on yellow fever vaccine responses in identical twins.

Sequenced: memory (CD45RO+) T cells sorted from blood. These receptors came from a young woman in good health.

This clonotype was observed many times. The CDR3 loop reads CASSSLLAPALNEEQFF. In DNA, the CDR3 is TGTGCCAGCAGCTCCCTACTAGCGCCGGCTTTAAATGAAGAGCAGTTCTTC. The chain combines TRBV11-2 with TRBJ2-1; TRBD2 matches 7 bases. The CDR3 has 17 amino acids. Trimming removed 4 bases from V and 10 bases from J; junction bases left unmatched: 19. Looked up from germline, CDR1 is SGHAT and CDR2 is FQNNGV. Complete variable domain (other parts from reference TRBV11-2 and TRBJ2-1): EAGVAQSPRYKIIEKRQSVAFWCNPISGHATLYWYQQILGQGPKLLIQFQNNGVVDDSQLPKDRFSAERLKGVDSTLKIQPAKLEDSAVYLCASSSLLAPALNEEQFFGPGTRLTVL.

This clonotype was seen repeatedly, ten times or more. The chain is built from TRBV10-3 and TRBJ2-7; D gene uncertain. Germline values: CDR1 ENHRY, CDR2 SYGVKD. There are 13 residues in the CDR3. V was shortened by 4 bases and J by 6 bases, with 13 bases between the two germline ends. CDR3 bases: TGTGCCATCAGTGTACAGAGCAGAGCCGAGCAGTACTTC. It translates to CAISVQSRAEQYF.

The chain carries TRBV5-1 and TRBJ2-3, with a weak D call TRBD1 (6 bases). The CDR3 sequence is 17 residues long. Between the trimmed V and J ends, which lost 3 bases and 2 bases, there was a span of 19 bases. CDR1 is SGHRS and CDR2 is YFSETQ in the germline V gene. Here the CDR3 DNA reads TGCGCCAGCAGCTGGGGGATACACCGGGACAACACAGATACGCAGTATTTT. Protein product: CASSWGIHRDNTDTQYF.

V gene TRBV7-9 combines with J gene TRBJ2-5, with TRBD1 identical over 9 bases. CDR1 and CDR2 from the germline V gene are SEHNR and FQNEAQ (reference sequence). Germline trimming cut 5 bases from V and 5 bases from J; bases unmatched to any gene: 6. The CDR3 totals 14 residues. In nucleotides, the CDR3 is TGTGCCAGCAGCCCCGGGACAGGGAAGGAGACCCAGTACTTC. Translation gives CASSPGTGKETQYF. Complete variable domain (other parts from reference TRBV7-9 and TRBJ2-5): DTGVSQNPRHKITKRGQNVTFRCDPISEHNRLYWYRQTLGQGPEFLTYFQNEAQLEKSRLLSDRFSAERPKGSFSTLEIQRTEQGDSAMYLCASSPGTGKETQYFGPGTRLLVL.

In its sample, this clonotype was seen many times. V usage is TRBV3-1 and J usage is TRBJ2-5, with 8 bases fitting TRBD2. This CDR3 has 16 residues. The junction had 10 bases not matched to a gene; V was cut back by 3 bases and J by 4 bases. Germline values: CDR1 LGHDT, CDR2 YNNKEL (reference sequence). The CDR3 sequence: CASSQLGGAFGETQYF. CDR3 DNA sequence: TGTGCCAGCAGCCAGCTCGGGGGGGCATTCGGAGAGACCCAGTACTTC.

In this sample, this clonotype turned up a few times. The CDR3 DNA is TGTGCCAGTAGTATTGACGGGATCTATGGCTACACCTTC. Amino acid sequence: CASSIDGIYGYTF. The rearrangement joins TRBV19 to TRBJ1-2; D ambiguous. Germline V gives CDR1 LNHDA, CDR2 SQIVND (reference sequence). This CDR3 region has 13 residues. V gave up 3 bases and J gave up 4 bases, with 9 bases separating them.

This clonotype occurred many times. This chain connects TRBV20-1 to TRBJ2-1, with D unresolved. Germline V gives CDR1 DFQATT, CDR2 SNEGSKA (reference sequence). CDR3 length: 13 amino acids. V was trimmed by 0 bases and J by 8 bases, leaving 11 bases between them. The CDR3 is CSARDPVPDEQFF. The CDR3 DNA sequence: TGCAGTGCTAGAGATCCAGTCCCCGATGAGCAGTTCTTC.

This clonotype appeared a few times. The V gene is TRBV29-1, the J gene TRBJ1-2; D unclear. The CDR3 totals 15 residues. Trimming stripped 1 base from V and 6 bases from J, with 18 bases between. The germline gives CDR1 SQVTM, CDR2 ANQGSEA. CDR3: CSVEGLRGPKDGYTF. CDR3 in DNA: TGCAGCGTTGAAGGCCTAAGAGGGCCCAAGGATGGCTACACCTTC.

The rearrangement uses TRBV28 and TRBJ1-6; the match to TRBD1 covers 11 bases. Looked up from germline, CDR1 is MDHEN and CDR2 is SYDVKM. After removal of 6 bases from V and 14 bases from J, the junction contained 9 bases not matched to a gene. This CDR3 is built from 14 residues. CDR3 in amino acids: CASSPGQGARSLHF. As DNA, the CDR3 is TGTGCCAGCAGCCCCGGACAGGGGGCGCGTTCCCTCCACTTT.

This clonotype was observed a few times. V is TRBV2 and J is TRBJ1-4; D unresolved. Germline V gene sequence: CDR1 SNHLY, CDR2 FYNNEI. Between the trimmed V and J ends, which lost 3 bases and 5 bases, there was a span of 10 bases. The CDR3 extends over 14 amino acids. CDR3 bases: TGTGCCAGCAGTGACAGTCAGGAGAATGAAAAACTGTTTTTT. Its protein is CASSDSQENEKLFF.

This clonotype was seen many times. V is TRBV12-3 or TRBV12-4 and J is TRBJ2-7; TRBD1 matches at 8 bases. There are 17 residues in the CDR3. V gave up 0 bases and J gave up 1 base; unmatched junction bases: 8. The CDR3 nucleotides are TGTGCCAGCAGTTTAGCGCTTGCGACAGGGGCTTCCTACGAGCAGTACTTC. This gives the protein CASSLALATGASYEQYF.

J is TRBJ1-1 and V is TRBV18; no clear D. Germline CDR1 reads KGHSH; CDR2 reads LQKENI. Deletions cut 3 bases from V and 4 bases from J, with 18 bases between. The CDR3 spans 16 residues. CDR3: CASSPSLSIMGTEAFF. Written as DNA, the CDR3 is TGTGCCAGCTCACCCTCCCTCAGCATAATGGGCACTGAAGCTTTCTTT. Based on the CDR3 plus reference TRBV18 and TRBJ1-1, the full variable domain is NAGVMQNPRHLVRRRGQEARLRCSPMKGHSHVYWYRQLPEEGLKFMVYLQKENIIDESGMPKERFSAEFPKEGPSILRIQQVVRGDSAAYFCASSPSLSIMGTEAFFGQGTRLTVV.

The V call is TRBV5-5, the J call TRBJ1-4; 8 nucleotides agree with TRBD1. This CDR3 is 15 amino acids long. Germline V gene sequence: CDR1 SGHKS, CDR2 YYEKEE (reference sequence). J lost 5 bases, V lost 4 bases, and 7 bases had no gene match. The CDR3, as DNA: TGTGCCAGCAGCGGGGGGACAGGCCAGAATGAAAAACTGTTTTTT. It codes for CASSGGTGQNEKLFF.

The V gene is TRBV2, the J gene TRBJ2-5; D possibly uses TRBD1 or TRBD2 (6 bases each). The germline V gene encodes CDR1 SNHLY and CDR2 FYNNEI. The CDR3 loop spans 14 amino acids. Trimming stripped 8 bases from V and 7 bases from J, with 20 bases between. The CDR3 sequence is CASATSSGAATQYF. Written as DNA, the CDR3 is TGTGCCAGCGCAACCTCGTCGGGGGCTGCGACCCAGTACTTC.

Worth noting for this clonotype: A much larger clone lies one base from this, so it may be a read error. The chain uses TRBV7-2 and TRBJ2-5; 14 bases fit TRBD2. Germline CDR1 reads SGHTA; CDR2 reads FQGNSA. The trim removed 11 bases at V and 4 bases at J, leaving 3 bases unmatched. The CDR3 covers 13 residues. The CDR3 coding sequence is TGTACCGGGGGACTAGCGGGGGTAGAGACCCAGTACTTC. It specifies CTGGLAGVETQYF. The full variable domain, completed using reference TRBV7-2 and TRBJ2-5, is GAGVSQSPSNKVTEKGKDVELRCDPISGHTALYWYRQSLGQGLEFLIYFQGNSAPDKSGLPSDRFSAERTGGSVSTLTIQRTQQEDSAVYLCTGGLAGVETQYFGPGTRLLVL.

In its sample, this clonotype was seen a few times. The chain has TRBV20-1 and TRBJ1-2; D gene unclear. The CDR3 extends over 13 amino acids. Germline assignment: CDR1 DFQATT and CDR2 SNEGSKA (reference sequence). V was cut by 3 bases and J by 0 bases, with 8 bases left in between. The CDR3 spells CSASLPANYGYTF. CDR3 bases: TGCAGTGCTAGTCTGCCAGCTAACTATGGCTACACCTTC.

V gene TRBV20-1 combines with J gene TRBJ2-1; D gene unclear. Germline CDR1 reads DFQATT; CDR2 reads SNEGSKA (reference sequence). The germline V and J ends were trimmed by 3 bases and 4 bases, with 16 bases remaining between them. CDR3 size: 15 residues. The CDR3 here is CSASRLGRHYNEQFF. CDR3 nucleotides: TGCAGTGCTAGTCGATTAGGCCGACATTACAATGAGCAGTTCTTC.

This clonotype was seen at least ten times. This chain connects TRBV4-3 to TRBJ2-1, with D perhaps TRBD1 (6 bases). CDR1 and CDR2 from the germline V gene are LGHNA and YSLEER. V was cut by 2 bases and J by 7 bases, with 18 bases left in between. The length of the CDR3 is 16 residues. The CDR3 is CASSQSPPGEINEQFF. Here the CDR3 DNA reads TGCGCCAGCAGCCAAAGCCCCCCAGGGGAGATAAATGAGCAGTTCTTC.

This clonotype was seen ten or more times. The CDR3 reads CSVGDSGRNTGELFF. Written as DNA, the CDR3 is TGCAGCGTTGGTGATAGCGGGAGGAACACCGGGGAGCTGTTTTTT. The rearrangement links TRBV29-1 to TRBJ2-2; 9 bases are shared with TRBD2. This CDR3 is 15 amino acids long. V lost 4 bases, J lost 1 base, and 4 bases stayed unmatched. CDR1 SQVTM and CDR2 ANQGSEA come from the germline V gene.

In this sample, this clonotype turned up many times. This sequence joins TRBV6-1 and TRBJ1-5; no clear D. Trimming cost V 6 bases and J 2 bases, with 14 bases left between them. Germline-derived CDR1 and CDR2 are MNHNS and SASEGT. This CDR3 comprises 15 residues. The CDR3 coding sequence is TGTGCCAGCAGAGTGGCCGGTTATGGCAATCAGCCCCAGCATTTT. Protein product: CASRVAGYGNQPQHF.

This clonotype has a count of ten or more. CDR3 sequence: CASSRTEDSYNSPLHF. The CDR3 DNA reads as TGTGCCAGCAGTAGGACGGAGGATTCTTATAATTCACCCCTCCACTTT. The chain carries TRBV28 and TRBJ1-6; no clear D. CDR1 is MDHEN, CDR2 SYDVKM, per germline. This CDR3 is 16 amino acids long. Trimming pared 5 bases from V and 4 bases from J, leaving 15 bases between.